This is a list of T cell receptor beta chains from one sample in a study of T cell responses to AZD1222 COVID-19 vaccine. Libraries were prepared by immunoSEQ multiplex PCR; TCRdb keeps only in-frame clonotypes and omits some of them. The sample has some 130,000 clones; 93% are singletons. The starting material was peripheral blood, obtained on day 0 of AZD1222 vaccination. The receptor source for this set is an adult in good health. The CDR3 runs from the conserved cysteine through the conserved F or W. The D gene is left open where the match is weak. Size is stated for part of the rows, as once, few or many counts, or as a class when the clone is expanded.

V	size	D	J	CDR3	DNA
TRBV28	NA	NA	TRBJ2-7	CASSRTADPLEQYF	TGTGCCAGCAGCCGGACGGCCGATCCCCTGGAGCAGTACTTC
TRBV6-5	NA	NA	TRBJ1-1	CASTLARGTEAFF	TGTGCCAGCACCCTAGCCCGGGGCACTGAAGCTTTCTTT
TRBV6-5	NA	NA	TRBJ1-4	CASSLGRNPNEKLFF	TGTGCCAGCAGCCTCGGACGGAATCCAAATGAAAAACTGTTTTTT
TRBV6-5	once	TRBD2	TRBJ2-7	CASSWSSGEQYF	TGTGCCAGCAGTTGGTCTAGCGGCGAGCAGTACTTC
TRBV10-3	once	NA	TRBJ2-7	CAIREETLLEQYF	TGTGCCATCAGGGAGGAGACCCTCTTAGAGCAGTACTTC
TRBV9	NA	NA	TRBJ2-7	CASSVLAGGVNEQYF	TGTGCCAGCAGCGTACTGGCAGGGGGGGTTAACGAGCAGTACTTC
TRBV7-8	NA	NA	TRBJ2-1	CASTRRGEGNEQFF	TGTGCCAGCACCCGAAGGGGGGAGGGCAATGAGCAGTTCTTC
TRBV5-6	NA	NA	TRBJ1-6	CASSWAAYNSPLHF	TGTGCCAGCAGCTGGGCAGCCTATAATTCACCCCTCCACTTT
TRBV4-3	NA	TRBD1	TRBJ2-1	CASSQDLGQGSRGEQFF	TGCGCCAGCAGCCAAGATTTGGGACAGGGCTCCCGTGGAGAGCAGTTCTTC
TRBV5-4	NA	TRBD2	TRBJ2-5	CASSSGGERETQYF	TGTGCCAGCAGCTCCGGGGGGGAAAGGGAGACCCAGTACTTC
TRBV15	NA	NA	TRBJ1-2	CATSRVTETSIPYGYTF	TGTGCCACCAGCAGAGTGACAGAAACCTCTATCCCCTATGGCTACACCTTC
TRBV7-9	once	NA	TRBJ2-5	CASSLDRSETQYF	TGTGCCAGCAGCTTAGATCGGTCGGAGACCCAGTACTTC
TRBV11-3	NA	NA	TRBJ1-3	CASSFPLGEGNSGNTIYF	TGTGCCAGCAGCTTTCCACTGGGAGAGGGAAACTCTGGAAACACCATATATTTT
TRBV7-9	NA	TRBD1	TRBJ1-1	CASSPGQAPGNTEAFF	TGTGCCAGCAGCCCCGGACAGGCCCCCGGTAACACTGAAGCTTTCTTT
TRBV2	NA	NA	TRBJ1-3	CASSEAAGGRNTIYF	TGTGCCAGCAGTGAAGCGGCGGGGGGCCGAAACACCATATATTTT
TRBV9	once	NA	TRBJ2-2	CASRQTNTGELFF	TGTGCCAGCCGGCAGACTAACACCGGGGAGCTGTTTTTT
TRBV27	once	TRBD1	TRBJ1-6	CASSLRRPGQGRITGSPLHF	TGTGCCAGCAGTTTAAGACGGCCGGGACAGGGGAGGATTACGGGATCACCCCTCCACTTT
TRBV9	once	NA	TRBJ1-2	CASSPRPASNYGYTF	TGTGCCAGCAGCCCCAGACCAGCCTCTAACTATGGCTACACCTTC
TRBV28	NA	NA	TRBJ2-1	CASSVPGLSSYNEQFF	TGTGCCAGCAGTGTCCCGGGGCTGAGCTCCTACAATGAGCAGTTCTTC
TRBV7-9	once	NA	TRBJ2-2	CASSLYLSSNTGELFF	TGTGCCAGCAGCTTATACCTGTCTTCGAACACCGGGGAGCTGTTTTTT